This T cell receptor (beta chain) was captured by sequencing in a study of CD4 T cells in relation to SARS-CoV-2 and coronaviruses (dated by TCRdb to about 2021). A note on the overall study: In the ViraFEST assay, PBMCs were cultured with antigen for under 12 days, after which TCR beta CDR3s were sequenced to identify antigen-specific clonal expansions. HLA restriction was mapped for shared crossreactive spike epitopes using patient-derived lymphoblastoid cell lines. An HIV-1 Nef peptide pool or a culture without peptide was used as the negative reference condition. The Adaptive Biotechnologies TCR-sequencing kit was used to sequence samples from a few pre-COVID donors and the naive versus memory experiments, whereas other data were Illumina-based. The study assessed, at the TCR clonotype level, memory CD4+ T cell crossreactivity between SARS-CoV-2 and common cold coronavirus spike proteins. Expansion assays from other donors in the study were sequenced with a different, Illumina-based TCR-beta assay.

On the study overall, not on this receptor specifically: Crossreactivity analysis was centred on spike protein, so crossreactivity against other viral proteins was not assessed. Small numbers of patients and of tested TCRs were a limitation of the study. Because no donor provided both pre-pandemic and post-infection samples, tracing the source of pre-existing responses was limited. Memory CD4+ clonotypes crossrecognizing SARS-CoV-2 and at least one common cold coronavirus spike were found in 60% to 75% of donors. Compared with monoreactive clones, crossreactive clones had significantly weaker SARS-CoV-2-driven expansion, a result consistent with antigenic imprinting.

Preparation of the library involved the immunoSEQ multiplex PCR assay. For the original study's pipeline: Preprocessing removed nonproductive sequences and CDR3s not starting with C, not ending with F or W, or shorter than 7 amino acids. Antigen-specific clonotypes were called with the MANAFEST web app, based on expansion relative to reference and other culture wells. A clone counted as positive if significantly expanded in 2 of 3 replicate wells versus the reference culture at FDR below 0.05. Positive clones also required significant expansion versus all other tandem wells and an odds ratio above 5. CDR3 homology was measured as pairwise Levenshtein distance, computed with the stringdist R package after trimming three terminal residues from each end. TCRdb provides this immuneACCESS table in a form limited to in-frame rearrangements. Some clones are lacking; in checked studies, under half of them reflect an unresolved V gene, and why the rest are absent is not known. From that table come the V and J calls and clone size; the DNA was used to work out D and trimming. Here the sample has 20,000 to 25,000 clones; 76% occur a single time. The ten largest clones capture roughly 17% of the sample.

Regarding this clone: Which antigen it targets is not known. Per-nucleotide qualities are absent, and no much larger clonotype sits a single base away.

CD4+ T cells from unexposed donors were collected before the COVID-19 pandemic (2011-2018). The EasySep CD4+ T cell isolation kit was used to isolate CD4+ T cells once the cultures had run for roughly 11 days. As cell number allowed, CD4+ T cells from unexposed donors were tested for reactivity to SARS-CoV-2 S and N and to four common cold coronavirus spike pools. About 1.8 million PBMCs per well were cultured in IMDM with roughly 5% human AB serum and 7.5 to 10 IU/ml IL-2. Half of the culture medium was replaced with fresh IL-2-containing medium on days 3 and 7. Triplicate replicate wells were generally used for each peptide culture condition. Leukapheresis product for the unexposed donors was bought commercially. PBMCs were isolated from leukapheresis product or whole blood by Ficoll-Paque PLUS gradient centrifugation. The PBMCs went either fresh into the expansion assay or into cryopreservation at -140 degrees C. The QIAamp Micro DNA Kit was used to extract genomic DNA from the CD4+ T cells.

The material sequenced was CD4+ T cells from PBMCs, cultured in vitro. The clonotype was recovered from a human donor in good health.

The CDR3 amino acid sequence is: CASSPPGATNEKLFF. The DNA sequence reads TGTGCCAGCAGCCCGCCGGGGGCAACTAATGAAAAACTGTTTTTT. The chain is made from TRBV7-9 and TRBJ1-4; TRBD1 might be the D gene, on 5 matching bases. Including the terminal cysteine and phenylalanine, the CDR3 comprises 15 residues. Only the CDR3 region is kept as DNA, spanning 45 bases read in frame from base 1. CDR1 and CDR2 were assigned from the germline V gene (reference sequence) as SEHNR and FQNEAQ. V drops 5 bases and J drops 0 bases, leaving 10 bases in between.